This is a list of T cell receptor beta chains from one sample in a study of T cell changes during pregnancy in multiple sclerosis. Profiled with immunoSEQ multiplex PCR; TCRdb holds only in-frame clones, not every one. The sample holds tens of thousands of clones, more than 90% seen once. The starting material was CD4+ T cells from peripheral blood mononuclear cells, obtained after pregnancy. The receptor source for this set is a female donor in good health, enrolled as a control in a pregnancy study. Each CDR3 is given with its conserved first and last residue. A D gene is named only where the DNA matches it firmly. A row's size may be missing; if present it is once, few, many or a size class.

V	size	D	J	DNA	CDR3
TRBV19	few	TRBD1	TRBJ2-1	TGTGCCAGTAGCCCGGACAGGGGGAATGAGCAGTTCTTC	CASSPDRGNEQFF
TRBV11-2	NA	NA	TRBJ2-5	TGTGCCAGCAGGCCGGGCCCCGGACTTGAGACCCAGTACTTC	CASRPGPGLETQYF
TRBV30	NA	TRBD2	TRBJ2-5	TGTGCCTGGAGTGTGGCTAGCGGGAGGGTAGAGACCCAGTACTTC	CAWSVASGRVETQYF
TRBV30	NA	NA	TRBJ2-3	TGTGCCTGGAGTGTGGGGGCTTATACGCAGTATTTT	CAWSVGAYTQYF
TRBV28	NA	NA	TRBJ2-5	TGTGCCAGCAGTTTGGTCGGTCAAGAGACCCAGTACTTC	CASSLVGQETQYF
TRBV4-2	NA	NA	TRBJ2-2	TGTGCCAGCAGCCAACTCACAGGGTCGAGCGGGGAGCTGTTTTTT	CASSQLTGSSGELFF
TRBV15	NA	TRBD2	TRBJ2-1	TGTGCCACCAGCAGATATCCTAGCGGGAGTGTTGAGCAGTTCTTC	CATSRYPSGSVEQFF
TRBV6-5	once	TRBD2	TRBJ2-5	TGTGCCAGCAGTTCCGGGACTAGCGTGGAGACCCAGTACTTC	CASSSGTSVETQYF
TRBV10-3	NA	NA	TRBJ2-4	TGTGCCATCAGGAGGGGGGGAACAAACATTCAGTACTTC	CAIRRGGTNIQYF
TRBV27	NA	NA	TRBJ1-1	TGTGCCAGCAGCCCTAAAGGAGGGAACACTGAAGCTTTCTTT	CASSPKGGNTEAFF
TRBV28	NA	TRBD1	TRBJ2-7	TGTGCCAGCAGTCGGACAGGGGGATCCTACGAGCAGTACTTC	CASSRTGGSYEQYF
TRBV11-2	NA	NA	TRBJ2-3	TGTGCCAGCAGCCCCCTCGGTGCTCTAGATACGCAGTATTTT	CASSPLGALDTQYF
TRBV5-1	NA	NA	TRBJ2-1	TGCGCCAGCAGCTTGCGGGTAGTCAGTGATTCCTCCAATGAGCAGTTCTTC	CASSLRVVSDSSNEQFF
TRBV11-2	NA	TRBD1	TRBJ2-1	TGTGCCAGCAGCTTAGGGGACAGGGTACTGGGCTACAATGAGCAGTTCTTC	CASSLGDRVLGYNEQFF
TRBV7-9	NA	TRBD2	TRBJ2-7	TGTGCCAGCAGCTTAGCCCAGACCGGGACTAGGTCGGAGCAGTACTTC	CASSLAQTGTRSEQYF
TRBV4-2	NA	NA	TRBJ2-5	TGTGCCAGCAGCCAAGATTTGCGGCCCCAAGAGACCCAGTACTTC	CASSQDLRPQETQYF
TRBV6-5	NA	NA	TRBJ1-2	TGTGCCAGCAGTTACCACAGATATGGCTACACCTTC	CASSYHRYGYTF
TRBV2	NA	TRBD1	TRBJ2-1	TGTGCCAGCAGTCCCGACAGGGGGCCGGACAATGAGCAGTTCTTC	CASSPDRGPDNEQFF
TRBV29-1	NA	NA	TRBJ2-5	TGCAGCGCCAGAGACAGTTTACAAGAGACCCAGTACTTC	CSARDSLQETQYF
TRBV5-1	NA	NA	TRBJ2-3	TGCGCCAGCAGCTTCGCCCGTCCAAGAGGCACAGATACGCAGTATTTT	CASSFARPRGTDTQYF
TRBV9	few	TRBD1	TRBJ1-2	TGTGCCAGCAGCGATTTCAGGGGGATATATGGCTACACCTTC	CASSDFRGIYGYTF
TRBV10-3	once	TRBD2	TRBJ2-7	TGTGCCATCAAGGAGACTAGCGGGAGCTACGAGCAGTACTTC	CAIKETSGSYEQYF
TRBV21-1	NA	NA	TRBJ2-7	TGTGCCAGCAGCAAAGAACTTGAGCCCTACGAGCAGTACTTC	CASSKELEPYEQYF
TRBV27	NA	TRBD1	TRBJ1-5	TGTGCCAGCAGTTATAAGGGACAGGGGGAATGTCAGCCCCAGCATTTT	CASSYKGQGECQPQHF
TRBV2	NA	NA	TRBJ1-3	TGTGCCAGCAGTGATCAGGCCCTCTCTGGAAACACCATATATTTT	CASSDQALSGNTIYF
TRBV5-1	NA	NA	TRBJ1-1	TGCGCCAGCAGCTCTTTTGGCCCTCGGGACACTGAAGCTTTCTTT	CASSSFGPRDTEAFF
TRBV5-4	NA	TRBD2	TRBJ2-1	TGTGCCAGCAGCTTGGGGGGCATAGCGGGGGTATTCTATGAGCAGTTCTTC	CASSLGGIAGVFYEQFF
TRBV12-5	NA	TRBD1	TRBJ2-3	TGTGCTAGTGGTTCTCAGGGGGCCGGCACAGATACGCAGTATTTT	CASGSQGAGTDTQYF
TRBV19	NA	TRBD2	TRBJ2-2	TGTGCCAGTAAGAGGGGACTAGCTCATACCGGGGAGCTGTTTTTT	CASKRGLAHTGELFF
TRBV28	NA	NA	TRBJ2-1	TGCGCCGTATTTTCCTACAATGAGCAGTTCTTC	CAVFSYNEQFF
TRBV28	NA	NA	TRBJ1-6	TGTGCCAGCAGTTTTGGGCAACCCAATTCACCCCTCCACTTT	CASSFGQPNSPLHF
TRBV28	NA	NA	TRBJ1-5	TGTGCCAGCAGTTTATTTAGGGGGTCGGGCAATCAGCCCCAGCATTTT	CASSLFRGSGNQPQHF
TRBV19	NA	TRBD2	TRBJ2-7	TGTGCCAGTGGTGGTTCTAGCGGGGGGCAGAGCTCCTACGAGCAGTACTTC	CASGGSSGGQSSYEQYF
TRBV7-2	NA	NA	TRBJ2-3	TGTGCCAGCAGCCACTATACAGATACGCAGTATTTT	CASSHYTDTQYF
TRBV5-6	NA	NA	TRBJ2-7	TGTGCCAGCAGCTTGGGACTGGCATCCTACGAGCAGTACTTC	CASSLGLASYEQYF
TRBV7-2	once	NA	TRBJ2-5	TGTGCCAGCAGCTTATCTGGGCGGAGGGAGACCCAGTACTTC	CASSLSGRRETQYF
TRBV9	NA	TRBD2	TRBJ2-2	TGTGCCAGCAGCCTCTCCGGGGGGAGCGAGACCGGGGAGCTGTTTTTT	CASSLSGGSETGELFF
TRBV2	NA	NA	TRBJ2-1	TGTGCCAGCATTTTAGGTGGGAGAGGAGTTAGTAATGAGCAGTTCTTC	CASILGGRGVSNEQFF
TRBV7-9	NA	NA	TRBJ1-4	TGTGCCAGCAGCTTAGTGGCGACAGCAACTAATGAAAAACTGTTTTTT	CASSLVATATNEKLFF
TRBV28	NA	TRBD2	TRBJ2-1	TGTGCCAGCATGGAGGCGGGAGGCACCTACTCCTACAATGAGCAGTTCTTC	CASMEAGGTYSYNEQFF
TRBV11-3	NA	TRBD2	TRBJ2-1	TGTGCCAGCAGCTTTGGTTTGCGGGGGGCTGGCAATGAGCAGTTCTTC	CASSFGLRGAGNEQFF
TRBV25-1	NA	TRBD2	TRBJ2-7	TGTGCCAGCAAACCGGGACTAGCGTCCAACGAGCAGTACTTC	CASKPGLASNEQYF
TRBV6-1	NA	NA	TRBJ1-4	TGTGCCAGCAGTCTATACAGGGCTGCTAATGAAAAACTGTTTTTT	CASSLYRAANEKLFF
TRBV2	NA	NA	TRBJ2-2	TGTGCCAGCAGTCTTCTGAGGACCGGGGAGCTGTTTTTT	CASSLLRTGELFF
TRBV28	NA	NA	TRBJ2-7	TGTGCCAGCAGTCAGGATAAACACAGGGAGCGGGGCTACGAGCAGTACTTC	CASSQDKHRERGYEQYF
TRBV6-1	NA	NA	TRBJ1-5	TGTGCCAGCAGTGAAAGACTTTTGGGTTATAGCAATCAGCCCCAGCATTTT	CASSERLLGYSNQPQHF
TRBV4-2	NA	NA	TRBJ2-6	TGTGCCAGCAGCCAAGTGGAGGCCGGCGCCTCTGGGGCCAACGTCCTGACTTTC	CASSQVEAGASGANVLTF
TRBV5-1	NA	NA	TRBJ2-5	TGCGCCAGCAGCTTGGTCGGGGGTAAAGAGACCCAGTACTTC	CASSLVGGKETQYF
TRBV5-1	NA	NA	TRBJ1-2	TGCGCCAGCAGCTTGGGGACAGCTGACTATGGCTACACCTTC	CASSLGTADYGYTF
TRBV6-5	NA	NA	TRBJ1-4	TGTGCCAGCAGCCGCGGACAGAGTAATGAAAAACTGTTTTTT	CASSRGQSNEKLFF
TRBV5-1	NA	TRBD1	TRBJ1-5	TGCGCCAGCAGCTTGGACAGGGGCGATCAGCCCCAGCATTTT	CASSLDRGDQPQHF
TRBV30	NA	NA	TRBJ1-4	TGTGCCCGAAAAGGGGCGGAAGCTAATGAAAAACTGTTTTTT	CARKGAEANEKLFF
TRBV6-1	few	TRBD1	TRBJ1-6	TGTGCCAGCAGTGATCTGACAGGGAATAATTCACCCCTCCACTTT	CASSDLTGNNSPLHF